This TCR beta chain was captured in a study of T cell responses to AZD1222 COVID-19 vaccine. The CDR3 totals 13 residues. Looked up from germline, CDR1 is SGDLS and CDR2 is YYNGEE. V was clipped by 2 bases and J by 7 bases, with 13 bases between them. The repertoire was sequenced with immunoSEQ multiplex PCR; TCRdb's copy has only in-frame clones and lacks some. Counted here are more than 150,000 clones, around 94% occurring once; the ten biggest clones make up about 1.5%. The V call is TRBV9, the J call TRBJ2-7, with D perhaps assigned TRBD1 or TRBD2 (5 bases each). Sequenced here: peripheral blood, sampled 28 days after the second AZD1222 dose. This TCR came from an adult who received the AZD1222 COVID-19 vaccine. CDR3 residues: CASSVGTYTEQYF. CDR3 nucleotides: TGTGCCAGCAGCGTGGGGACCTACACTGAGCAGTACTTC.